The 6 T cell receptor beta chains presented below share a single source sample, sequenced in a study of identical twins. MiXCR was run by TCRdb on the 5' RACE reads, yielding one entry per CDR3 protein. The table has some 760,000 distinct CDR3 sequences, around a sixth seen once; the top ten hold over 10%. The sample was also reused in another study, on T cells expressing NK-cell markers.

Material: PBMCs. These receptor sequences come from a woman aged 18-29 years in good health.

V is TRBV5-1 and J is TRBJ2-1, with D perhaps TRBD2 (5 bases). From germline, CDR1 is SGHRS and CDR2 YFSETQ. V gave up 2 bases and J gave up 0 bases, with 12 bases separating them. This CDR3 region has 16 residues. Here the CDR3 reads CASSLSSPSSYNEQFF. The CDR3 nucleotides read TGCGCCAGCAGCTTATCTAGCCCGAGCTCCTACAATGAGCAGTTCTTC.

The V gene is TRBV5-8, the J gene TRBJ2-3, with TRBD2 matching 8 bases. Germline V CDR1 and CDR2: SGHTS, YDEGEE. This CDR3 comprises 16 residues. The trim removed 5 bases at V and 0 bases at J, leaving 8 bases unmatched. In nucleotides, the CDR3 is TGTGCCAGCAGACCGCGGGGGGTGACTAGCACAGATACGCAGTATTTT. It yields the protein CASRPRGVTSTDTQYF. Based on the CDR3 plus reference TRBV5-8 and TRBJ2-3, the full variable domain is EAGVTQSPTHLIKTRGQQATLRCSPISGHTSVYWYQQALGLGLQFLLWYDEGEERNRGNFPPRFSGRQFPNYSSELNVNALELEDSALYLCASRPRGVTSTDTQYFGPGTRLTVL.

The chain joins TRBV20-1 to TRBJ2-5; D could derive from TRBD1 or TRBD2 (5 bases each). The length of the CDR3 is 12 residues. Trimming left V 6 bases short and J 6 bases short, with 14 bases between. Looked up from germline, CDR1 is DFQATT and CDR2 is SNEGSKA (reference sequence). The CDR3 region is CSAARDLKTQYF. In DNA form, the CDR3 reads TGCAGTGCGGCCCGGGACCTTAAGACCCAGTACTTC.

This clonotype was detected a few times. The chain couples TRBV5-1 to TRBJ2-1; 11 positions agree with TRBD2. Germline V lookup: CDR1 SGHRS, CDR2 YFSETQ. This CDR3 contains 14 residues. V lost 4 bases and J lost 9; bases outside the gene matches: 6. The CDR3, as DNA: TGCGCCAGCAGCCTGACTAGCGGGAAAGTTGAGCAGTTCTTC. Protein: CASSLTSGKVEQFF.

This clonotype showed up just a few times. The chain combines TRBV12-3 or TRBV12-4 with TRBJ2-1; 7 bases agree with TRBD2. This CDR3 has 12 amino acids. The V gene end was trimmed by 7 bases and the J gene end by 12 bases; junction bases not matched to a gene: 9. The CDR3 coding sequence is TGTGCCAGCAAATATAGCGGGCGTGGGCAGTTCTTC. Translation gives CASKYSGRGQFF.

This clonotype was detected only a few times. This sequence joins TRBV11-1 and TRBJ2-3, with D perhaps matching TRBD2 (5 bases). V lost 1 base and J lost 2, with 25 bases in between. CDR1 SGHAT and CDR2 FQDESV come from the germline V gene (reference sequence). CDR3 length equals 20 residues. The CDR3 spells CASSLGLVGKTPGHTDTQYF. Here the CDR3 DNA reads TGTGCCAGCAGCTTAGGTTTAGTCGGGAAGACCCCCGGTCACACAGATACGCAGTATTTT. The whole variable domain, remainder taken from reference TRBV11-1 and TRBJ2-3, is EAEVAQSPRYKITEKSQAVAFWCDPISGHATLYWYRQILGQGPELLVQFQDESVVDDSQLPKDRFSAERLKGVDSTLKIQPAELGDSAMYLCASSLGLVGKTPGHTDTQYFGPGTRLTVL.